This T cell receptor (beta chain) was sequenced in a study of blood T cells in healthy people across ages. Then a second PCR, running about 7 to 11 cycles, was carried out with a sample-barcoded 5' primer and a J-beta primer mix. MiXCR, run by TCRdb on the 5' RACE reads, gives a single entry per CDR3 protein. In the table there are 500,000 to 700,000 distinct CDR3 sequences, approximately 30% of which are singletons. In this sample, this clonotype turned up a few times. From germline, CDR1 is PRHDT and CDR2 FYEKMQ (reference sequence). V was pared by 0 bases and J by 8 bases, with 13 bases between. The CDR3 is made up of 14 amino acids.

This chain links TRBV13 with TRBJ1-1; D is unresolved. The source of this sequence is an elderly woman in good health. Specimen: blood. CDR3 sequence: CASSLGELDREAFF. The CDR3, as DNA: TGTGCCAGCAGCTTAGGTGAGTTGGACCGGGAAGCTTTCTTT.